This TCR beta chain was profiled in a study of tumor and adjacent non-tumor tissue in lung cancer. The CDR3 is 14 residues long. The V gene's germline CDR1 is GTSNPN and CDR2 SVGIG (reference sequence). This sample's RNA came from whole unsorted tissue. This non-tumor lung sample came from over 3 cm beyond the tumor edge. TCRbeta libraries were built with three rounds of nested PCR, modified from ARM-PCR. TCRdb reanalysed the multiplex PCR reads using MiXCR and keeps one entry per CDR3 protein. This repertoire shows 98,000 or so distinct CDR3 sequences, roughly 78% found once; its top ten account for about 31%. Concerning this clonotype: The germline gene is not matched at one end of the junction; a read error may be the cause.

Sequencing was carried out using distant non-tumor lung tissue. The V and J genes are TRBV30 and TRBJ1-5; tentatively, D is TRBD1 (5 bases). The receptor was isolated from a man in his sixties with small cell lung cancer. DNA for the CDR3: TGTGCTTGGAGTCTGTGGGGGAGCAATCAGCCCCAGCATTTT. As protein: CAWSLWGSNQPQHF.